This entry concerns a single T cell receptor beta chain. The sample originates from a study of blood T cell repertoires in COVID-19. Turning to the study itself: Some COVID-19 samples were acute and others convalescent; all came from the United States, Italy and Spain. Sources were T cells, B-cell-depleted T cells, or PBMCs; the material itself was cDNA or gDNA.

Germline CDR1 reads SGHTA; CDR2 reads FQGNSA. Trimming cost V 6 bases and J 9 bases, with 15 bases left between them. The CDR3 is 14 amino acids. Authors' analysis steps: The assay estimated nucleated cells by amplifying reference gene primers. Clones were read by immunoSEQ multiplex PCR, and TCRdb kept only the in-frame ones, dropping some. The DNA gave D and trimming, while V, J and clone size come from that table. The table lists about 170,000 clones, roughly four fifths of them singletons, with about 2.7% in the top ten. This chain joins TRBV7-2 and TRBJ1-6, with D possibly TRBD1 on 5 matching bases. The receptor comes from a human donor with acute or convalescent COVID-19. The donor label of this sample is uncertain. Input material: peripheral blood. CDR3 residues: CASRRGGSGSPLHF. The CDR3 nucleotides are TGTGCCAGCAGGAGGGGAGGGTCGGGTTCACCCCTCCACTTT.